Included here is one TCR beta chain sequence, with context. This clone was counted between two and nine times. What antigen it recognizes has not been identified. Nothing much larger sits one base from this clone, and base qualities are not available. Genomic DNA was isolated using the Qiagen DNeasy kit from unsorted PBMCs as well as from negatively selected CD4+ and CD8+ fractions. Amplification of TCR beta CDR3 regions was done by immunoSEQ multiplex PCR with primers that anneal to V and J segments. A synthetic immune receptor repertoire was used to minimize amplification bias, and any residual bias was removed computationally once sequencing was done. As for the original processing: Custom Python scripts were used to quantify repertoire diversity as the Shannon entropy index. Unsorted, CD4+ and CD8+ repertoires were analyzed separately, except for combined analyses in which CD4+ and CD8+ sequences were merged in silico. A clone counted as expanded when the clone's frequency after treatment rose at least 2-fold relative to C1D1, and clones undetected at baseline were given a pseudocount of 0.5. Clones with 0 or 1 copy at C1D1 were classified as singleton clones, and clones with 2 or more copies were classified as non-singleton clones. Clones expanded in unsorted samples were labelled as CD4+, CD8+ or unknown by matching protein sequences in sorted samples from the same patient. Diversity changes from C1D1 to C4D1 were tested in paired samples using Wilcoxon tests. In TCRdb, the immuneACCESS table is reduced to in-frame sequences with V and J assigned. These tables do not hold every clone; where another copy was compared, an unresolved V gene accounts for under half, and the others remain unexplained. V, J and clone size reflect that table, while D and trimming were determined from the DNA. For this sample there are roughly 70,000 clones; roughly two thirds appear just once. The ten largest clones add up to less than 9.5% of the sample.

The data stem from a study of PD-1 blockade in classical Hodgkin lymphoma (dated by TCRdb to 2018 to 2020). For the study in its entirety: Nivolumab dosing was 3 mg/kg intravenously every 2 weeks, continuing until either disease progression or unacceptable toxicity. The study used CyTOF and TCR beta sequencing to define a peripheral blood immune signature of response to PD-1 blockade in classical Hodgkin lymphoma. Results and caveats for the whole study, not just this receptor: A significant rise by C4D1 was seen in CD4+ but not CD8+ TCR diversity (p=0.0027 vs p=0.16), with the rise being most apparent in complete responders (p=0.02). The study was limited to a single clinical trial cohort, and causes of repertoire differences, possibly disease activity or prior therapy, remained undefined. Trial patients achieving complete response had baseline diversity similar to newly diagnosed patients, whereas partial responders and progressors had significantly lower diversity. Lower diversity was observed in patients in whom nivolumab was started less than 1 year after ASCT, and these patients were excluded from later analyses so that confounding by immune reconstitution would be avoided. Baseline TCR diversity was reported to be lower in newly diagnosed patients than in healthy donors and to be lower still in relapsed/refractory patients.

The trim is 11 bases for V and 0 bases for J, with a gap of 10 bases between the germline ends. Sequences LNHDA (CDR1) and SQIVND (CDR2) are obtained from the germline V gene (reference sequence). The CDR3, cysteine through phenylalanine, is 13 amino acids long. Only the CDR3 portion is preserved as DNA: 39 bases, with reading frame beginning at the first base. The time point label for this specimen denotes: cycle 2 day 1 (C2D1) of nivolumab. Every trial patient had relapsed after autologous stem cell transplantation, and cohorts A, B and C differed in prior brentuximab vedotin exposure. The trial cohort comprised about 60 patients with relapsed/refractory classical Hodgkin lymphoma whose best overall responses were complete response, partial response or progressive disease. Single-agent nivolumab was administered to trial patients in the multi-cohort phase II CheckMate 205 trial. An independent review committee assessed best overall response by applying the 2007 International Working Group response criteria. Trial PBMCs were obtained immediately prior to nivolumab initiation (C1D1) and on therapy at cycle 2 day 1 and cycle 4 day 1. Peripheral blood was collected in 8 mL Vacutainer Cell Preparation Tubes, from which PBMCs were isolated by centrifugation and then cryopreserved.

This clonotype was sampled from a human donor with classical Hodgkin lymphoma. The sequence is built from TRBV19 and TRBJ2-2, with the D gene not confidently named. Source: peripheral blood mononuclear cells (PBMCs), taken before the second cycle of nivolumab. The CDR3 protein: CAGSGPNTGELFF. In nucleotides, the sequence is TGTGCCGGCTCCGGGCCGAACACCGGGGAGCTGTTTTTT.